This is a list of T cell receptor beta chains from one sample in a study of blood T cell repertoires in COVID-19. Method: immunoSEQ multiplex PCR; TCRdb's copy keeps in-frame clones and lacks some. The sample records about 220,000 clones, roughly nine tenths being singletons. The sample consisted of PBMCs or T cells enriched from blood (not recorded which). These receptors all stem from a woman between 18 and 29 years old in a cohort exposed to, infected with or recovered from COVID-19 (not recorded which). Each CDR3 is given with its conserved first and last residue. A D gene is named only where the DNA matches it firmly. Clone size is not always given. Where it is, it says once, few, many or a class for expanded clones.

TGCAGCGTTGAACTAGGAAACTATGGCTACACCTTC CSVELGNYGYTF - TRBJ1-2 - TRBV29-1
TGTGCCACCCGCTCGACAGGGGGCGACTATGGCTACACCTTC CATRSTGGDYGYTF TRBD1 TRBJ1-2 - TRBV24-1
TGTGCCAGCAGCTTGCGGACAGGGGGCGTGACAGATACGCAGTATTTT CASSLRTGGVTDTQYF TRBD1 TRBJ2-3 - TRBV5-6
TGTGCCAGCAGCCAATACGAAACTAGCGGGAGGGTTGAGCAGTTCTTC CASSQYETSGRVEQFF TRBD2 TRBJ2-1 - TRBV3-1/TRBV3-2
TGTGCCCCCCGACGGGGGGAAGCCGGGGAGCTGTTTTTT CAPRRGEAGELFF TRBD2 TRBJ2-2 few TRBV7-9
TGTGCCATCCTTCCGTCGGGGAAGGACACTGAAGCTTTCTTT CAILPSGKDTEAFF - TRBJ1-1 - TRBV10-3
TGTGCCAGCAGCGTGGACAGGGGATTGGGGACTGAAGCTTTCTTT CASSVDRGLGTEAFF TRBD1 TRBJ1-1 - TRBV11-2
TGTGCCAGCCTACTCAACAATGAGCAGTTCTTC CASLLNNEQFF - TRBJ2-1 - TRBV6-5
TGTGCCAGCAGCCAAATGACAGGGGTGGATGAAAAACTGTTTTTT CASSQMTGVDEKLFF TRBD1 TRBJ1-4 - TRBV14
TGTGCCAGCAGCCACGACAGGGATGGCTACACCTTC CASSHDRDGYTF TRBD1 TRBJ1-2 - TRBV7-9
TGTGCCTGGGCCGGGAGTCAAGAGACCCAGTACTTC CAWAGSQETQYF - TRBJ2-5 - TRBV30
TGTGCCAGCAGTTCAGACAGGGTAGTCGGTGAGCAGTACTTC CASSSDRVVGEQYF TRBD1 TRBJ2-7 - TRBV6-5
TGTGCCAGCAGTGAATACACAGGGGCCAACTATGGCTACACCTTC CASSEYTGANYGYTF TRBD1 TRBJ1-2 - TRBV6-1
TGTGCCAGCAGTTTAGGGAACCCCGGGACTAGCTCGGAAGAGACCCAGTACTTC CASSLGNPGTSSEETQYF TRBD2 TRBJ2-5 - TRBV27
TGTGCCACCCGGAGGGCGCGGGGAGGAACAGATACGCAGTATTTT CATRRARGGTDTQYF - TRBJ2-3 - TRBV28
TGTGCCAGCAGCTTAGGGGGGACAGGGGTGATATACGAGCAGTACTTC CASSLGGTGVIYEQYF TRBD1 TRBJ2-7 - TRBV11-2
TGCGCCAGCAGCTGGGGGACAACCCCTAATGATGAGCAGTTCTTC CASSWGTTPNDEQFF - TRBJ2-1 - TRBV5-1
TGTGCCAGCAGCGAAGGGGGGGAGTCCTATAATTCACCCCTCCACTTT CASSEGGESYNSPLHF - TRBJ1-6 - TRBV9
TGCGCCAGCAGCTTGGGGGCTAGCGGGGACGATTACAATGAGCAGTTCTTC CASSLGASGDDYNEQFF TRBD2 TRBJ2-1 - TRBV5-1
TGTGCCAGTAGCCTACAGGGGGATCAGCCCCAGCATTTT CASSLQGDQPQHF TRBD1 TRBJ1-5 - TRBV19
TGTGCCAGCAGTTTAGATCAGAACTATGGCTACACCTTC CASSLDQNYGYTF - TRBJ1-2 - TRBV27
TGTGCCAGCTCACCGAGTCAGGGGAGTGACACTGAAGCTTTCTTT CASSPSQGSDTEAFF - TRBJ1-1 - TRBV18
TGTGCCAGCAGTGACCCAGTAGCGGGAGTTGCCTACGAGCAGTACTTC CASSDPVAGVAYEQYF TRBD2 TRBJ2-7 - TRBV2
TGTGCCAGCAGTTTTTACAGGGGAAGTAATTCACCCCTCCACTTT CASSFYRGSNSPLHF TRBD1 TRBJ1-6 - TRBV2
TGTGCCAGCAGCCCCCGGACAGCTAACTATGGCTACACCTTC CASSPRTANYGYTF - TRBJ1-2 - TRBV3-1/TRBV3-2
TGTGCCAGCGGCAGAGACGATTATGAGGCGTATGGCTACACCTTC CASGRDDYEAYGYTF - TRBJ1-2 - TRBV5-6
TGTGCCAGTAGTGTTGGGGGGCAAGAGACCCAGTACTTC CASSVGGQETQYF - TRBJ2-5 - TRBV19
TGTGCCAGCAGCTTCGTGGGACAGGGTCTCCACGAGCAGTACTTC CASSFVGQGLHEQYF TRBD1 TRBJ2-7 - TRBV5-6
TGTGCCAGCAGCCAAGGAGGAAAAGTGGACATTCAGTACTTC CASSQGGKVDIQYF - TRBJ2-4 - TRBV3-1/TRBV3-2
TGTGCCAGCAGTTACAACCAGGGTTACTATGGCTACACCTTC CASSYNQGYYGYTF - TRBJ1-2 - TRBV6-5
TGTGCCAGCAGCACGCGTGGCGGGACTCAGTTCTTC CASSTRGGTQFF - TRBJ2-1 - TRBV12-3/TRBV12-4
TGTGCCAGCAGTGGTGAGCCCCCAATCGGCTACACCTTC CASSGEPPIGYTF - TRBJ1-2 - TRBV2
TGTGCCAGCAGCGTAGGGACTGGGTCCGCAGATACGCAGTATTTT CASSVGTGSADTQYF - TRBJ2-3 - TRBV9
TGTGCCAGCAGGGGGACTGCTCATGAGCAGTTCTTC CASRGTAHEQFF - TRBJ2-1 - TRBV12-3/TRBV12-4
TGTGCCAGTAGTGAGGGATGGGGGGTAGGCACTGAAGCTTTCTTT CASSEGWGVGTEAFF - TRBJ1-1 once TRBV19
TGTGCCAGCAAGGGGCAAATGAACACTGAAGCTTTCTTT CASKGQMNTEAFF - TRBJ1-1 few TRBV7-2
TGTGCCAGCAGCTTACGGGGGATGGGTGAAGCTTTCTTT CASSLRGMGEAFF - TRBJ1-1 - TRBV7-9
TGTGCCAGAAGCTTGCCCCCTATGCGTTACGAGCAGTACTTC CARSLPPMRYEQYF - TRBJ2-7 - TRBV5-3
TGTGCCACCAGCAGAGACGAGGGTCTAGGTCAGGAAAAACTGTTTTTT CATSRDEGLGQEKLFF - TRBJ1-4 - TRBV15
TGTGCCACCAGTATATCAGACCACTGGGGAGCCCAGCATTTT CATSISDHWGAQHF - TRBJ1-5 - TRBV24-1
TGTGCCAGCAGCTTCGGGGGGCCGGAGCCCCAGCATTTT CASSFGGPEPQHF - TRBJ1-5 - TRBV5-8
TGTGCCAGCAGTCAGCGGAAGGGCTTCGGCTATGGCTACACCTTC CASSQRKGFGYGYTF - TRBJ1-2 - TRBV6-1
TGTGCCAGCAGCTTAATGGAGTCCGGGACAGGGAATCAGCCCCAGCATTTT CASSLMESGTGNQPQHF TRBD1 TRBJ1-5 - TRBV7-9